This entry features one T cell receptor (beta chain) sequence. This entry is derived from a study of cytomegalovirus exposure and HLA in healthy donors. Trimming removed 0 bases from V and 6 bases from J; junction bases left unmatched: 5. Germline CDR1 and CDR2: SGHVS and FQNEAQ. The length of the CDR3 is 15 residues. Donors came from a validation cohort of 95 to 150 subjects, distinct from the first 666-subject cohort. The protocol was immunoSEQ multiplex PCR, while the TCRdb copy is restricted to in-frame clones and leaves out a portion. The sample yields roughly 310,000 clones, nearly 90% seen once.

The clonotype originates from a man aged 25 to 40 in good health and CMV-seronegative. Sequenced input: PBMCs. V and J are TRBV7-8 and TRBJ1-5, with TRBD1 identical over 7 bases. CDR3 sequence (DNA): TGTGCCAGCAGCTTAGCGCAAGGGGGCTTTCAGCCCCAGCATTTT. It specifies CASSLAQGGFQPQHF.